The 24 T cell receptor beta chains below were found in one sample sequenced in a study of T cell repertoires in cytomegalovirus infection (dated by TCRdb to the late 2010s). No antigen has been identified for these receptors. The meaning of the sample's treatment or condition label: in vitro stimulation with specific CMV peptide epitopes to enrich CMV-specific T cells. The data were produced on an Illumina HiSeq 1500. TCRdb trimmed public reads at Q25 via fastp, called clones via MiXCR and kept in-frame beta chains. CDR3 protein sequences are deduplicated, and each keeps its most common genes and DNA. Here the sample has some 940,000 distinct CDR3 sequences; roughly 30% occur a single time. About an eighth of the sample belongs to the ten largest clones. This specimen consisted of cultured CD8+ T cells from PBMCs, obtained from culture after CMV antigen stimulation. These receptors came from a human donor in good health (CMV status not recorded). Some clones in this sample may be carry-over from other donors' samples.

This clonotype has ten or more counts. DNA for the CDR3: TGTGCCAGCAGTTACACTCAGTCCTACAATGAGCAGTTCTTC. Protein sequence: CASSYTQSYNEQFF. The chain carries TRBV6-5 and TRBJ2-1, with D unclear. Trimming removed 2 bases at V and 1 base at J, with 6 bases between. The CDR3 loop spans 14 amino acids. Germline-derived CDR1 and CDR2 are MNHEY and SVGAGI.

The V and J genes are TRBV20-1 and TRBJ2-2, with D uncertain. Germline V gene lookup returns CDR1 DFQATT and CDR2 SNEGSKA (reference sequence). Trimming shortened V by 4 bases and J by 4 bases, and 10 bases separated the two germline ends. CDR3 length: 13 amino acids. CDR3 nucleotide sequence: TGCAGTGCTATATATCCTAGCACCGGGGAGCTGTTTTTT. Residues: CSAIYPSTGELFF.

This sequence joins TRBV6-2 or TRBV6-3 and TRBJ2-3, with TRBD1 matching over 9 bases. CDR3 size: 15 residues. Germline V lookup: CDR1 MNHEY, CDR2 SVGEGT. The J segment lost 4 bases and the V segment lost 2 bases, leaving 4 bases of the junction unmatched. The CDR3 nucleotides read TGTGCCAGCAGTTACCGGGACAGGGAGCCAGATACGCAGTATTTT. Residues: CASSYRDREPDTQYF.

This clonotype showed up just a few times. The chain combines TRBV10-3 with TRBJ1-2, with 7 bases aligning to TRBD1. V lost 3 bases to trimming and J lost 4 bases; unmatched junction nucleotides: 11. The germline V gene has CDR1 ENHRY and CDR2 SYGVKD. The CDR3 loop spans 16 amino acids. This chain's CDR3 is CAISELPGTAIYGYTF. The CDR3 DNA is TGTGCCATCAGTGAATTACCCGGGACAGCTATCTATGGCTACACCTTC.

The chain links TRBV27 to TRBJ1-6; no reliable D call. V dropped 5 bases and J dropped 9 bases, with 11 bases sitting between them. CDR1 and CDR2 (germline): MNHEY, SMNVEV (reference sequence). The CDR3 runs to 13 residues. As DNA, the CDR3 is TGTGCCAGCAGTACGGTGACGGTTTCACCCCTCCACTTT. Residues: CASSTVTVSPLHF.

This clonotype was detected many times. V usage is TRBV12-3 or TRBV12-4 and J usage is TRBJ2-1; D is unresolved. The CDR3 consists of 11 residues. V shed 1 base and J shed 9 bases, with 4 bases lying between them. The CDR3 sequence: CASSLVAEQFF. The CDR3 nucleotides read TGTGCCAGCAGTTTAGTAGCTGAGCAGTTCTTC.

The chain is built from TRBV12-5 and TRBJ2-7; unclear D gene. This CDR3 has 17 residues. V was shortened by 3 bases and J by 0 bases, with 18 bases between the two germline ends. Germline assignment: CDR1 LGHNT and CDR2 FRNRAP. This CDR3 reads CASGFIPETVSSYEQYF. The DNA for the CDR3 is TGTGCTAGTGGTTTCATCCCCGAGACCGTGAGCTCCTACGAGCAGTACTTC.

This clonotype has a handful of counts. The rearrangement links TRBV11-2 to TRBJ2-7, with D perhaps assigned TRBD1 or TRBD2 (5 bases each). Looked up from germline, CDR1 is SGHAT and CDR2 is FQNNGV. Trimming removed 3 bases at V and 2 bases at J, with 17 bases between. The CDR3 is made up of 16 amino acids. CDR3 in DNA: TGTGCCAGCAGCTTCCAATCAGGGACCCTCACCTACGAGCAGTACTTC. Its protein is CASSFQSGTLTYEQYF.

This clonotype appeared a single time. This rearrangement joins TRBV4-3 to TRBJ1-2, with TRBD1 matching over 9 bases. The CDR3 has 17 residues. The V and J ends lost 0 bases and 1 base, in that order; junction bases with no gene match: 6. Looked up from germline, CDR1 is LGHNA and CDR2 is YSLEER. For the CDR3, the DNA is TGCGCCAGCAGCCAAGATGGGACAGGGTGGGGTAACTATGGCTACACCTTC. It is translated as CASSQDGTGWGNYGYTF.

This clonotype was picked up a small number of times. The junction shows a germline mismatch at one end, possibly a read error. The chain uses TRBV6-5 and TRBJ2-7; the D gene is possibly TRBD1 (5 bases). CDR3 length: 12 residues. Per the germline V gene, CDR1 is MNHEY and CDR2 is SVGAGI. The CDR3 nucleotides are TGTGCCAGCAGCTACTCGACAGACGAGCAGTACTTC. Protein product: CASSYSTDEQYF.

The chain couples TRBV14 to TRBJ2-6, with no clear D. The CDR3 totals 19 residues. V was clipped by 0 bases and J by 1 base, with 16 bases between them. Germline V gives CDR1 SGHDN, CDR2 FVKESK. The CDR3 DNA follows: TGTGCCAGCAGCCAAGATTCCCCAGGTCTAGTTTCTGGGGCCAACGTCCTGACTTTC. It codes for CASSQDSPGLVSGANVLTF.

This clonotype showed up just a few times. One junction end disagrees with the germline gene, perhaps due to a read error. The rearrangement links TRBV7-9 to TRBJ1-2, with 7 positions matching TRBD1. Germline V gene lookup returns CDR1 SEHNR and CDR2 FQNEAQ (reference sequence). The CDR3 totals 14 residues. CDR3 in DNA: TGTGCCAGCAGCATAGCCGGGACAGACTATGGCTACACCTTC. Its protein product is CASSIAGTDYGYTF.

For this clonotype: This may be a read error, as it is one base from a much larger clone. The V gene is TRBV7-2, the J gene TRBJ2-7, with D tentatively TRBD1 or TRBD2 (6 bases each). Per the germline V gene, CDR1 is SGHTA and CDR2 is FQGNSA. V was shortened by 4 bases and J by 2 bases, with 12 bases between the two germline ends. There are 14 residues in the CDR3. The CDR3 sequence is CTSSSGGGAYEQYV. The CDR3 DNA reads TGTACCAGCAGCTCCGGAGGGGGTGCCTACGAGCAGTACGTC.

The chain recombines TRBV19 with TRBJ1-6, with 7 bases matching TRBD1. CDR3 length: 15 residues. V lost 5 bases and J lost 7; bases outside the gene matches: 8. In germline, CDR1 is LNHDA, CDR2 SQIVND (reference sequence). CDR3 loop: CASSPLGQKNSPLHF. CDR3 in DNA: TGTGCCAGTAGTCCATTGGGACAGAAAAATTCACCCCTCCACTTT. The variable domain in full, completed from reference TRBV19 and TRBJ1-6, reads DGGITQSPKYLFRKEGQNVTLSCEQNLNHDAMYWYRQDPGQGLRLIYYSQIVNDFQKGDIAEGYSVSREKKESFPLTVTSAQKNPTAFYLCASSPLGQKNSPLHFGNGTRLTVT.

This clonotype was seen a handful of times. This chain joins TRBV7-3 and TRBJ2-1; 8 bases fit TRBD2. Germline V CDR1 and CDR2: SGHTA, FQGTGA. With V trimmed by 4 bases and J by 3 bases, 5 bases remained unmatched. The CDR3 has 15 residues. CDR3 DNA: TGTGCCAGCAGCTCTGAGCGGGGGAGCTACAATGAGCAGTTCTTC. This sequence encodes CASSSERGSYNEQFF.

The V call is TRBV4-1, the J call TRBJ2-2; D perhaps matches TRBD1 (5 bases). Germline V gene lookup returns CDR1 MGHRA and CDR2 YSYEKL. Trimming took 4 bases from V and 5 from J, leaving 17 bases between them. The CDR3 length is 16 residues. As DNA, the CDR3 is TGCGCCAGCAGCCCCGTCCAGGGCAGACTTACCGGGGAGCTGTTTTTT. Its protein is CASSPVQGRLTGELFF.

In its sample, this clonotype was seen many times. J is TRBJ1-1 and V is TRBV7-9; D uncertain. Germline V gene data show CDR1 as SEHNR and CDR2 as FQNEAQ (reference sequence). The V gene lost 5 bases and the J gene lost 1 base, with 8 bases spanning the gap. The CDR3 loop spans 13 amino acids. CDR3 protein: CASSPIPNTEAFF. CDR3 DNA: TGTGCCAGCAGCCCGATTCCGAACACTGAAGCTTTCTTT.

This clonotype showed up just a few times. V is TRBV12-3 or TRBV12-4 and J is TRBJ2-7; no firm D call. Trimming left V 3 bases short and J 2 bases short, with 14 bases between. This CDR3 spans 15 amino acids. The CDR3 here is CASSFKGLNPYEQYF. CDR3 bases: TGTGCCAGCAGTTTTAAGGGCCTTAACCCCTACGAGCAGTACTTC.

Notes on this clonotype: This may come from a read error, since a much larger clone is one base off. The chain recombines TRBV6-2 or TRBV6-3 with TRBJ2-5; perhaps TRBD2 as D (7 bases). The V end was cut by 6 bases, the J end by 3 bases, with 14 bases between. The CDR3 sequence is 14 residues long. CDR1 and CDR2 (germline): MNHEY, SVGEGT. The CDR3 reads CASSVGGPKETQYF. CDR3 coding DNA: TGTGCCAGCAGCGTGGGGGGGCCTAAAGAGACCCAGTACTTC.

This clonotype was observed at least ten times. Written as DNA, the CDR3 is TGTGCCAGCAGCGTAAACAGGGCTTCCACAGATACGCAGTATTTT. Translation gives CASSVNRASTDTQYF. The rearrangement joins TRBV7-3 to TRBJ2-3; tentative D call: TRBD1 (6 bases). There are 15 residues in the CDR3. V was pared by 5 bases and J by 2 bases, with 14 bases between. The germline gives CDR1 SGHTA, CDR2 FQGTGA.

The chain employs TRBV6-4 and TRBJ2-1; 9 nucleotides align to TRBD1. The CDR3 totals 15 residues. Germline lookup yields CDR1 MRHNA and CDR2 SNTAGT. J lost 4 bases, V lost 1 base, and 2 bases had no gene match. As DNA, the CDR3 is TGTGCCAGCAGTGACTTTGGACAGGGGTACAATGAGCAGTTCTTC. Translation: CASSDFGQGYNEQFF.

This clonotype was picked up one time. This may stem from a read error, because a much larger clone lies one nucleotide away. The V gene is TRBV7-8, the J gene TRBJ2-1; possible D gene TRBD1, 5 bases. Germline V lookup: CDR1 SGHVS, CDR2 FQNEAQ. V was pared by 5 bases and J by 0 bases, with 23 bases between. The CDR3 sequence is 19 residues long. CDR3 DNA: TGTGCCAGCAGCCCACAGGCGAGAAACCAGGTAAGCTCCTACAATGAGCAGTTCTTC. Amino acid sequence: CASSPQARNQVSSYNEQFF.

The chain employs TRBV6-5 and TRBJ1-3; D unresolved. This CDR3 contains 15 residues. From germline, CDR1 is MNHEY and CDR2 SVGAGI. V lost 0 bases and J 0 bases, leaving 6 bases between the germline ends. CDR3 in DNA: TGTGCCAGCAGTTACTCGATTGGCTCTGGAAACACCATATATTTT. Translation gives CASSYSIGSGNTIYF.

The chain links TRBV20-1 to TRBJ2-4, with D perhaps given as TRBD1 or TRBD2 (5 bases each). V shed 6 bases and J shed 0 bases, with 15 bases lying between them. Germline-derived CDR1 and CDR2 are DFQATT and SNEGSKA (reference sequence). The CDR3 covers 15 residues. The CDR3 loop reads CSAEGYLLAKNIQYF. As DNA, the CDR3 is TGCAGTGCCGAGGGGTACTTGTTAGCCAAAAACATTCAGTACTTC.